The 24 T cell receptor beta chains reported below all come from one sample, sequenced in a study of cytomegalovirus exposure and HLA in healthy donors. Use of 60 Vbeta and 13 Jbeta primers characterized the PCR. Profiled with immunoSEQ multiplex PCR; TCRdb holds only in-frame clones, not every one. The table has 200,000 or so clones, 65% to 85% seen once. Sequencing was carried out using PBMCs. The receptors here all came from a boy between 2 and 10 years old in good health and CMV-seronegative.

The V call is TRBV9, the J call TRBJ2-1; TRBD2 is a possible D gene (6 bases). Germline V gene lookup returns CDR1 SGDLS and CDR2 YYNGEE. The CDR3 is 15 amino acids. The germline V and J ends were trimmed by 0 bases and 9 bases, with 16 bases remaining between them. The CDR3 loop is CASSVAPTRSSEQFF. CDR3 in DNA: TGTGCCAGCAGCGTAGCTCCGACTAGGTCTAGTGAGCAGTTCTTC.

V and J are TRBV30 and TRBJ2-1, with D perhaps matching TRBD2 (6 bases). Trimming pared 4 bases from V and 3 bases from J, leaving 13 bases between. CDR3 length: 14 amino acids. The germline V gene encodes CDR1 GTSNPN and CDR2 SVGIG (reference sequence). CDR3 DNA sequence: TGTGCCTGGACCTCATCCGGGGGCTACAATGAGCAGTTCTTC. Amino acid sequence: CAWTSSGGYNEQFF.

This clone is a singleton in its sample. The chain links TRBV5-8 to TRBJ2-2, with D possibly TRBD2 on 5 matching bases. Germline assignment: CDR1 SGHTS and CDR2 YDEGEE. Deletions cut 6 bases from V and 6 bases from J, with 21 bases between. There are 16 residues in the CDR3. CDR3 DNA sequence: TGTGCCAGCATCCTGTTACTAGTAACCCTTCCCGGGGAGCTGTTTTTT. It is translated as CASILLLVTLPGELFF.

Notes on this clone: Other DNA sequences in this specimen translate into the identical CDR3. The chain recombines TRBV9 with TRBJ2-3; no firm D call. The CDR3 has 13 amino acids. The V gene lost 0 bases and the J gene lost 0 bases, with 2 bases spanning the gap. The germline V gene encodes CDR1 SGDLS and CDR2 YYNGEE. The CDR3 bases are TGTGCCAGCAGCGTAGTAAGCACAGATACGCAGTATTTT. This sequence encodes CASSVVSTDTQYF.

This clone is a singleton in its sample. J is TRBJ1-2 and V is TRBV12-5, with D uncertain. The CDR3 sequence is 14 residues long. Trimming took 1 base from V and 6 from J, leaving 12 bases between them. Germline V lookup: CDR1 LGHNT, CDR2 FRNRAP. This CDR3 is CASGLDIQIHGYTF. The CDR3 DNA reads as TGTGCTAGTGGTTTGGACATCCAAATCCATGGCTACACCTTC.

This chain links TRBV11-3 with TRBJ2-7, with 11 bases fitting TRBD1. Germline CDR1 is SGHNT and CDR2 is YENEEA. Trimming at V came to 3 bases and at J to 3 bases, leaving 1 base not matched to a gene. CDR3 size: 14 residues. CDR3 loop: CASSLGTGGYEQYF. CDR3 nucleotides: TGTGCCAGCAGCTTGGGGACAGGGGGCTACGAGCAGTACTTC.

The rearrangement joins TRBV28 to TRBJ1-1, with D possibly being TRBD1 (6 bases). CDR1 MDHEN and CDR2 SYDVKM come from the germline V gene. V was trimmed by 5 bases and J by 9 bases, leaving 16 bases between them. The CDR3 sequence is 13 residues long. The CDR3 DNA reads TGTGCCAGCAGTCCAAACAGGGATCTGAAAGCTTTCTTT. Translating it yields CASSPNRDLKAFF.

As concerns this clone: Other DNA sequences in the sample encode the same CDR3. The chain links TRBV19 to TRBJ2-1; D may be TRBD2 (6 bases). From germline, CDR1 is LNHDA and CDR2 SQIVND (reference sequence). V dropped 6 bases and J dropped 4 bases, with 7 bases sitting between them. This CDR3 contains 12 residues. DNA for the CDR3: TGTGCCAGTAGCGGGAGTTACAATGAGCAGTTCTTC. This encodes CASSGSYNEQFF.

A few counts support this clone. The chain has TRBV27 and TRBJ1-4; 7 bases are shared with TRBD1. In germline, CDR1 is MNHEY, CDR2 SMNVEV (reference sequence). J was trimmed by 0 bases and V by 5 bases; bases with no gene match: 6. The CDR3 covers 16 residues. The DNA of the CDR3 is TGTGCCAGCAGTCCATGGGACAGTGCAACTAATGAAAAACTGTTTTTT. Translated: CASSPWDSATNEKLFF.

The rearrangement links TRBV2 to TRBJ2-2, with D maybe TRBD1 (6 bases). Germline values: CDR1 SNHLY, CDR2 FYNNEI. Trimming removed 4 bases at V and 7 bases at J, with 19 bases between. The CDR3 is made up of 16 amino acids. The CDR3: CASSGGGQGQVGELFF. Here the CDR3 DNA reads TGTGCCAGCAGTGGCGGCGGGCAGGGGCAGGTCGGGGAGCTGTTTTTT.

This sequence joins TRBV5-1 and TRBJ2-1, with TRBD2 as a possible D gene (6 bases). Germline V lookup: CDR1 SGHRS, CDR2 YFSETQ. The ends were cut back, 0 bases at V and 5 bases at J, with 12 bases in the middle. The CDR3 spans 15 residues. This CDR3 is CASSLEEGLNNEQFF. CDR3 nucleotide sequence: TGCGCCAGCAGCTTGGAGGAGGGGTTGAACAATGAGCAGTTCTTC.

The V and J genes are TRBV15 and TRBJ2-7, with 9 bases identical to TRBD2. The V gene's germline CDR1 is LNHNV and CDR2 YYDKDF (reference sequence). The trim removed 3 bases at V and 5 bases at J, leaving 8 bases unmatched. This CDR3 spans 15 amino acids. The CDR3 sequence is CATSRGEREVDEQYF. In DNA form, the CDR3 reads TGTGCCACCAGCAGGGGGGAGCGGGAGGTTGACGAGCAGTACTTC.

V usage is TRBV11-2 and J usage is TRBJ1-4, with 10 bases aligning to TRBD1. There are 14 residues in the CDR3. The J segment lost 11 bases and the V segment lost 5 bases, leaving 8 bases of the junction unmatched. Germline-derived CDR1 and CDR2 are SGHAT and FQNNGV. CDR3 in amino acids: CASSPRDRGGKLFF. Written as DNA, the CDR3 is TGTGCCAGCAGCCCCCGGGACAGGGGTGGTAAACTGTTTTTT. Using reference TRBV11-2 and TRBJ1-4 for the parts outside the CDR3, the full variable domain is EAGVAQSPRYKIIEKRQSVAFWCNPISGHATLYWYQQILGQGPKLLIQFQNNGVVDDSQLPKDRFSAERLKGVDSTLKIQPAKLEDSAVYLCASSPRDRGGKLFFGSGTQLSVL.

CDR3 residues: CASRTSGARTEAFF. CDR3 sequence (DNA): TGTGCCAGCAGGACGTCAGGGGCGAGGACTGAAGCTTTCTTT. This sequence joins TRBV7-2 and TRBJ1-1, with D possibly TRBD1 on 6 matching bases. Trimming removed 6 bases at V and 5 bases at J, with 16 bases between. This CDR3 is built from 14 residues. CDR1 and CDR2 from the germline V gene are SGHTA and FQGNSA.

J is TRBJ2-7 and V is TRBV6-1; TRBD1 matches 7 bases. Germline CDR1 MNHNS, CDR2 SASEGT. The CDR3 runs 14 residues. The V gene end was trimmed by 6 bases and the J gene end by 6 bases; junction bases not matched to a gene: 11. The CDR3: CASRAADRLIEQYF. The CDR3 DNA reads TGTGCCAGCAGGGCAGCGGACAGGCTCATCGAGCAGTACTTC.

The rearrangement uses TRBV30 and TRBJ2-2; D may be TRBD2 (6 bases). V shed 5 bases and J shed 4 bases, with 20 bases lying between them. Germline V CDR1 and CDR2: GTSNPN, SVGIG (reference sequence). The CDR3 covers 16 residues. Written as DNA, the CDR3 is TGTGCCTGGTGGGGGGTATCACTTGGGAGCACCGGGGAGCTGTTTTTT. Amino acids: CAWWGVSLGSTGELFF.

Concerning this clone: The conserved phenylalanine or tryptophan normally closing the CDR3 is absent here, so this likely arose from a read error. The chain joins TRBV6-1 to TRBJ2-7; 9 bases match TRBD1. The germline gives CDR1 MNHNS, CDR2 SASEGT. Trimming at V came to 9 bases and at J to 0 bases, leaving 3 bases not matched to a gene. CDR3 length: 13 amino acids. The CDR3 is CASAQGASYEQYL. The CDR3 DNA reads TGTGCCAGTGCACAGGGGGCCTCCTACGAGCAGTACCTC.

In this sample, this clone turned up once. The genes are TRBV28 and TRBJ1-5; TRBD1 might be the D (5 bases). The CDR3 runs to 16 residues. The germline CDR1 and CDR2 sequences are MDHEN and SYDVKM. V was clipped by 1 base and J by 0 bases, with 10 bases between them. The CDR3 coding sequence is TGTGCCAGCAGTTTATCCGGGGGGTATAGCAATCAGCCCCAGCATTTT. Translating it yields CASSLSGGYSNQPQHF.

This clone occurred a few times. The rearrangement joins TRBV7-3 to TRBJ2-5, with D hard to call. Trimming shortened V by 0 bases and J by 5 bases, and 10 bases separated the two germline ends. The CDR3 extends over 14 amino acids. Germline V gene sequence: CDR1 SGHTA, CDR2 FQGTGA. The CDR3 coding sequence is TGTGCCAGCAGCTTAACGGTGGCGGCGGAGACCCAGTACTTC. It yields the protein CASSLTVAAETQYF.

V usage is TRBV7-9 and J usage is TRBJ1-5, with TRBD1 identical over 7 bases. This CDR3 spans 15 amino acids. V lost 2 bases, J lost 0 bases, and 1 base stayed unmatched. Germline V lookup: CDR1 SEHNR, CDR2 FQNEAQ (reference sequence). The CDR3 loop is CASSLTGDSNQPQHF. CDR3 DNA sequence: TGTGCCAGCAGCTTAACAGGGGATAGCAATCAGCCCCAGCATTTT.

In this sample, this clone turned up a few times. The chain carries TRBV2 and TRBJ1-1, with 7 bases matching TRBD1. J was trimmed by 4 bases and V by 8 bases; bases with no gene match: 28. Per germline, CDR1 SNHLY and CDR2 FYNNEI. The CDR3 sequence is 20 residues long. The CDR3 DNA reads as TGTGCCAGCCGGACGAACCCCGGACGACAGGGAAATAGCGAGGGCACTGAAGCTTTCTTT. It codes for CASRTNPGRQGNSEGTEAFF.

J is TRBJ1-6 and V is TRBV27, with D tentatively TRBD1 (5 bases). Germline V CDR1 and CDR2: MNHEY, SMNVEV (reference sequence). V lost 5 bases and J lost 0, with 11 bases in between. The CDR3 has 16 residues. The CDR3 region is CASSGGTSSYNSPLHF. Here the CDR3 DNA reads TGTGCCAGCAGTGGAGGGACCAGCTCCTATAATTCACCCCTCCACTTT.

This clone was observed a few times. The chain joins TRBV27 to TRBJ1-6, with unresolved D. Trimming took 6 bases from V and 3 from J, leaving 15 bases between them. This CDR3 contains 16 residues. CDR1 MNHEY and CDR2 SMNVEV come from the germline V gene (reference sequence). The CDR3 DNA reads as TGTGCCAGCAGGGTGACCCCATCGGGCTATAATTCACCCCTCCACTTT. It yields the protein CASRVTPSGYNSPLHF.

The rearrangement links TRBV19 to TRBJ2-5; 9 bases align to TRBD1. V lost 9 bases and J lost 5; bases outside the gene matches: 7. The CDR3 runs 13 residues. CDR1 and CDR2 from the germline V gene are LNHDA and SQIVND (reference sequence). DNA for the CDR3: TGTGCCAGAGGGGGGACAGGGCGGGAGACCCAGTACTTC. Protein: CARGGTGRETQYF.